Shown below are 7 T cell receptor beta chains from a single sample sequenced in a study of T cell repertoires in cytomegalovirus infection. TCRdb analysed the reads with MiXCR anew, one entry per CDR3 protein. The sample holds 85,000 to 130,000 distinct CDR3 sequences; 20% to 30% are singletons and the top ten take around 42%. Sequencing used CD8+ T cells from PBMCs. All receptors derive from a human donor in good health (CMV status not recorded). Some clones in this sample may be carry-over from other donors' samples.

The sample holds a few counts of this clonotype. The chain recombines TRBV9 with TRBJ2-2; weak D call: TRBD1 (6 bases). Germline values: CDR1 SGDLS, CDR2 YYNGEE. The CDR3 spans 15 residues. V was clipped by 4 bases and J by 1 base, with 11 bases between them. As DNA, the CDR3 is TGTGCCAGCAGCACTATGACAGGGAACACCGGGGAGCTGTTTTTT. Residues: CASSTMTGNTGELFF.

This rearrangement joins TRBV28 to TRBJ2-6; unclear D gene. The ends were cut back, 10 bases at V and 0 bases at J, with 13 bases in the middle. The CDR3 spans 15 residues. Germline V gene data show CDR1 as MDHEN and CDR2 as SYDVKM. DNA of the CDR3: TGTGCCATTGACAAACACAACTCTGGGGCCAACGTCCTGACTTTC. Amino acid sequence: CAIDKHNSGANVLTF. The full variable domain, with the rest looked up from reference TRBV28 and TRBJ2-6, is DVKVTQSSRYLVKRTGEKVFLECVQDMDHENMFWYRQDPGLGLRLIYFSYDVKMKEKGDIPEGYSVSREKKERFSLILESASTNQTSMYLCAIDKHNSGANVLTFGAGSRLTVL.

The CDR3 DNA follows: TGCAGCGTTGATACAGGGGAGGACTATGGCTACACCTTC. Encoded protein: CSVDTGEDYGYTF. The V call is TRBV29-1, the J call TRBJ1-2; 7 positions match TRBD1. Germline-derived CDR1 and CDR2 are SQVTM and ANQGSEA. J lost 3 bases, V lost 3 bases, and 4 bases had no gene match. The CDR3 is 13 amino acids.

The chain recombines TRBV30 with TRBJ1-1, with TRBD1 as a possible D gene (5 bases). The CDR3 has 13 amino acids. Per the germline V gene, CDR1 is GTSNPN and CDR2 is SVGIG (reference sequence). Trimming stripped 3 bases from V and 4 bases from J, with 12 bases between. The CDR3 region has the DNA TGTGCCTGGAGGGGGACGGTAACCACTGAAGCTTTCTTT. The encoded protein is CAWRGTVTTEAFF.

There are many counts of this clonotype. The V gene is TRBV28, the J gene TRBJ2-3, with no clear D. The CDR3 sequence is 14 residues long. Germline V gene sequence: CDR1 MDHEN, CDR2 SYDVKM. The V gene lost 7 bases and the J gene lost 3 bases, with 14 bases spanning the gap. CDR3 sequence reads: CASTHNLQTDTQYF. In DNA, the CDR3 is TGTGCCAGCACCCACAACCTCCAGACAGATACGCAGTATTTT.

This clonotype was picked up one time. The chain combines TRBV10-3 with TRBJ1-1, with TRBD1 as a possible D gene (6 bases). The CDR3 totals 17 residues. The V and J ends lost 0 bases and 2 bases respectively, with 16 bases between them. From germline, CDR1 is ENHRY and CDR2 SYGVKD. The CDR3 here is CAISESKGGGVNTEAFF. The CDR3 nucleotides read TGTGCCATCAGTGAGTCGAAGGGGGGGGGGGTTAACACTGAAGCTTTCTTT.

This clonotype was found a few times. This chain uses TRBV4-3 with TRBJ1-1; unclear D gene. Trimming shortened V by 1 base and J by 0 bases, and 9 bases separated the two germline ends. CDR1 is LGHNA, CDR2 YSLEER, per germline. The CDR3 totals 15 residues. The CDR3 loop is CASSQVKTLNTEAFF. CDR3 nucleotides: TGCGCCAGCAGCCAAGTAAAGACCTTGAACACTGAAGCTTTCTTT.